This T cell receptor (beta chain) appears in the sequencing data of a study of metastatic and nonmetastatic thyroid tumors. About the research overall: The authors compared repertoires across blood and tumor or nodule tissue from malignant and benign thyroid patients.

As processed by the authors: CDR3 was compared across clinicopathological groups, and the resulting differences were used to build a distant-metastasis classifier for papillary thyroid cancer. TCRdb reassembled clones from the PCR reads with MiXCR. The V and J calls and clone size are TCRdb's, not the authors'. Here the sample spans about 33,000 clones, 18% being singletons. In this sample, this clone turned up many times. Its antigen is undetermined. The CDR3 covers 14 residues. The V gene's germline CDR1 is ENHRY and CDR2 SYGVKD. V lost 6 bases to trimming and J lost 6 bases; unmatched junction nucleotides: 7. Prior to thyroid surgery, none of the patients had received any treatment. Study-wide findings and caveats: Patients with malignant thyroid tumors reportedly had significantly higher TCR beta diversity than those with benign nodules, in blood and tumor.

The sample taken for sequencing was blood. This sequence originates from a male donor with papillary thyroid cancer or a benign thyroid nodule (not recorded which). Some clones in this sample may be carry-over from other donors' samples. V and J are TRBV10-3 and TRBJ2-1; TRBD2 matches 8 bases. As DNA, the CDR3 is TGTGCCATCAGGGGCGGGGGGATAAGCAATGAGCAGTTCTTC. Encoded protein: CAIRGGGISNEQFF.